This T cell receptor (beta chain) appears in the sequencing data of a study of cytomegalovirus exposure and HLA in healthy donors. It was with 60 Vbeta and 13 Jbeta primers that the PCR ran. The table came from immunoSEQ multiplex PCR; TCRdb's copy has only in-frame clones and leaves some out. The sample contains approximately 100,000 clones, approximately 76% of which appear only once. Germline V lookup: CDR1 SGHDN, CDR2 FVKESK. The CDR3 length is 13 residues. The V end lost 0 bases, the J end lost 7 bases, and 7 bases lay between the germline ends. Findings and limits, study-wide: In an earlier analysis, most TCR beta V segments were productive about 87% or about 30% of the time. In a later analysis, common viral pathogens appeared linked to several of the most significant clusters.

Comment on this clone: The antigen is undetermined.

The source is a woman between 45 and 60 years old in good health and CMV-seropositive. The chain links TRBV14 to TRBJ1-5; D unclear. The sample was PBMCs. CDR3 nucleotide sequence: TGTGCCAGCAGCCAAGACCTGAGGCAGCCCCAGCATTTT. This sequence encodes CASSQDLRQPQHF.